This TCR beta chain derives from a study of CD8+ T cells in alopecia areata. Study as a whole: Treatment ran 6 to 18 months, with 6 months of follow-up afterward.

Treatment meaning: oral pan-JAK inhibitor, 5-10 mg twice daily. RNA was isolated and reverse transcribed to cDNA, the sequencing template. Profiling relied on immunoSEQ multiplex PCR, and the TCRdb table lists in-frame clones only, not all of them. The sample lists about 76,000 clones, around 66% occurring once. Broader study findings: Scalp sample data also include resident alphabeta T cells from normal skin.

In the case of this clone: What it binds is unknown.

CDR1 SEHNR and CDR2 FQNEAQ come from the germline V gene (reference sequence). The germline V and J ends were trimmed by 8 bases and 7 bases, with 9 bases remaining between them. The CDR3 runs to 12 residues. V is TRBV7-9 and J is TRBJ1-6; no firm D call. Sample: CD8+ T cells sorted from blood, taken at week 24, from a patient treated with tofacitinib. The receptor was derived from a human donor with alopecia areata. The CDR3, as DNA: TGTGCCAGCGGGAGGGAAAATTCACCCCTCCACTTT. Translating it yields CASGRENSPLHF.